These 3 T cell receptor beta chains share one sample of origin, sequenced in a study of blood T cells in healthy people across ages. A sample-barcoded 5' primer and a J-beta primer mix were used in a second PCR of about 7 to 12 cycles. Using its own MiXCR run on the 5' RACE reads, TCRdb lists one record per CDR3 protein. The sample records over a million distinct CDR3 sequences, approximately 26% being singletons. These records were also assigned to another study, of T cells of mothers and their children.

Sequencing input: blood. The receptors shown here come from a girl aged 2 to 9 in good health.

This clonotype appeared a few times. V usage is TRBV20-1 and J usage is TRBJ2-5; 7 bases align to TRBD1. The DNA end is a closer match to TRBJ2-1, so the J assignment may be wrong. The CDR3 runs to 14 residues. CDR1 DFQATT and CDR2 SNEGSKA come from the germline V gene (reference sequence). The CDR3 coding sequence is TGCAGTGCTAGAGATGAGGACAGGAACAATGAGCAGTTCTTC. Translation gives CSARDEDRNNEQFF.

A few counts support this clonotype. This chain joins TRBV7-9 and TRBJ1-3, with TRBD1 matching 7 bases. The V gene end was trimmed by 5 bases and the J gene end by 3 bases; junction bases not matched to a gene: 10. The CDR3 runs 16 residues. Germline loops: CDR1 SEHNR, CDR2 FQNEAQ (reference sequence). The CDR3 here is CASSQLDRVDGNTIYF. The DNA of the CDR3 is TGTGCCAGCAGCCAACTCGACAGGGTAGATGGAAACACCATATATTTT.

The CDR3 DNA sequence: TGTGCCAGCAGCCAAGATAGGTCGAACACCGGGGAGCTGTTTTTT. This encodes CASSQDRSNTGELFF. The chain links TRBV3-1 to TRBJ2-2; D unclear. Between the trimmed V and J ends, which lost 0 bases and 0 bases, there was a span of 5 bases. Germline V gives CDR1 LGHDT, CDR2 YNNKEL (reference sequence). This CDR3 has 15 residues.